This T cell receptor (beta chain) was observed in a study of radiation and T cells in renal cell carcinoma. Study in general: Nephrectomy followed 15 Gy stereotactic body radiation by 4 weeks. Broader study findings: No pretreatment tumor biopsies were available for baseline clonotypes. Top tumor clonotypes rose in blood 2 weeks post-radiation, then contracted.

Time point noted: blood 2 weeks post-SBRT. The treatment: 15 Gy SBRT to primary tumor, nephrectomy 4 weeks later. The patient's renal cell carcinoma had clear cell pathology. TCRdb's copy holds only in-frame clones and misses some; the assay was immunoSEQ multiplex PCR. The table includes 100,000 to 150,000 clones, 81% detected once. This clone was picked up a small number of times. Its target is unknown. Sequenced here: blood, sampled from a patient whose treatment included radiotherapy and nephrectomy. The TCR originated in a man aged 45-65 years with renal cell carcinoma.

CDR3 coding DNA: TGTGCCAGCAGCCCGGGGACAGGCCTCGTCAGTGGTGAAGCTTTCTTT. This sequence encodes CASSPGTGLVSGEAFF. The gene calls are TRBV7-6 and TRBJ1-1; 8 bases agree with TRBD1. Germline V gives CDR1 SGHVS, CDR2 FNYEAQ. With 5 bases clipped from V and 7 bases from J, the junction kept 15 bases outside the gene matches. The CDR3 spans 16 residues. The full variable domain, rest sourced from reference TRBV7-6 and TRBJ1-1, is GAGVSQSPRYKVTKRGQDVALRCDPISGHVSLYWYRQALGQGPEFLTYFNYEAQQDKSGLPNDRFSAERPEGSISTLTIQRTEQRDSAMYRCASSPGTGLVSGEAFFGQGTRLTVV.